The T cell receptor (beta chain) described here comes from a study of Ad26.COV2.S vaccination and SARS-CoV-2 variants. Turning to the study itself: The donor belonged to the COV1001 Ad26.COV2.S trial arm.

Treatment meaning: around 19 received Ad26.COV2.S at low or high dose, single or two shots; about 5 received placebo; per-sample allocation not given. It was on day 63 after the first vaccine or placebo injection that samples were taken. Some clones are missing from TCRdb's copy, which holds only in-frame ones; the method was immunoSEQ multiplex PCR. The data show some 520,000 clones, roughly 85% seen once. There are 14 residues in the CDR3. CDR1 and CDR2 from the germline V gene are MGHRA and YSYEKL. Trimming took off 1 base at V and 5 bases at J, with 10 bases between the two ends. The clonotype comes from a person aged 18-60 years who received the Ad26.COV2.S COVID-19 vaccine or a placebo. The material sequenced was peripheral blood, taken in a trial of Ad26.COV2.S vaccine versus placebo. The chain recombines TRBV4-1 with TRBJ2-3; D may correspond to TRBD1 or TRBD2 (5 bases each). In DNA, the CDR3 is TGCGCCAGCAGCCAAGGATGGGACGGAGATACGCAGTATTTT. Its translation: CASSQGWDGDTQYF.